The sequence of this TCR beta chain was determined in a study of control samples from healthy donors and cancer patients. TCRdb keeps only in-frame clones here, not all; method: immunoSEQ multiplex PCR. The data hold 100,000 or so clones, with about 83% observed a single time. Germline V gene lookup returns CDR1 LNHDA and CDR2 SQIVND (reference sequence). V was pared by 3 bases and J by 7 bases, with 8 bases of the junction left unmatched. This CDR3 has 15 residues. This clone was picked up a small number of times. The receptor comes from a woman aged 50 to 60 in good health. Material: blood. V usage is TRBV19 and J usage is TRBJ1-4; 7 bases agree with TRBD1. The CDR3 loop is CASSIRGGVIEKLFF. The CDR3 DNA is TGTGCCAGTAGTATCAGGGGGGGCGTGATTGAAAAACTGTTTTTT.